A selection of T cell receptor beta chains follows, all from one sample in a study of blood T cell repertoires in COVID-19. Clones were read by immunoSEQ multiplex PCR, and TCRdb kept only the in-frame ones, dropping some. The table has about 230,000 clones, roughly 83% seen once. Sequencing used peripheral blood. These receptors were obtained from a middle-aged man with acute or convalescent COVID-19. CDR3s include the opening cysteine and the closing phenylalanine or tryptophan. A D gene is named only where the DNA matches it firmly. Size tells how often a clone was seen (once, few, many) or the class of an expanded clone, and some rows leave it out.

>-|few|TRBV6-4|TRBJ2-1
TGTGCCAGCAGTCCCCGGGACTCGTATAACAATGAGCAGTTCTTC
CASSPRDSYNNEQFF
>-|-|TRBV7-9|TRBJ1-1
TGTGCCAGCAGCTTTTCTCTAAGAGGCGAAGCTTTCTTT
CASSFSLRGEAFF
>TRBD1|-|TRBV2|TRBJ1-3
TGTGCCAGCAGCAAGGACAGGGGACAAGGAAACACCATATATTTT
CASSKDRGQGNTIYF
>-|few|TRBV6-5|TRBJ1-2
TGTGCCAGCAACCCACAGGGATTCAAAAACTATGGCTACACCTTC
CASNPQGFKNYGYTF
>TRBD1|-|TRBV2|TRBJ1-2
TGTGCCAGCAGCGACATGGGACAGGGCTATGGCTACACCTTC
CASSDMGQGYGYTF
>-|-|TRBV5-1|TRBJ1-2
TGCGCCAGCAGCTTTGGGGAGACTAACTATGGCTACACCTTC
CASSFGETNYGYTF
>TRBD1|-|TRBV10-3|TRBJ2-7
TGTGCCATCGGAAGACAGGGCCGGAGAGGGGAGCAGTACTTC
CAIGRQGRRGEQYF
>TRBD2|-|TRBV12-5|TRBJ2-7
TGTGCTAGTGGTTTTGATCTAGCGGGAAGCCGGTACTTC
CASGFDLAGSRYF
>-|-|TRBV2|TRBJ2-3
TGTGCCAGCGGCTCGCGGTCCTCTAGCACAGATACGCAGTATTTT
CASGSRSSSTDTQYF
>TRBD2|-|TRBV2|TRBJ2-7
TGTGCCAGCAGGCCGGGACTAGCGGGGTCCTACGAGCAGTACTTC
CASRPGLAGSYEQYF
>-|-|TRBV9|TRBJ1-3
TGTGCCAGCAGTCAGGGATACTCTGGAAACACCATATATTTT
CASSQGYSGNTIYF
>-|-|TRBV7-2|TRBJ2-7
TGTGCCAGCAGTCTTTATGGGCAGGCTCGCTCCTACGAGCAGTACTTC
CASSLYGQARSYEQYF
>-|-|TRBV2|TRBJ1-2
TGTGCCAGCAGTCCTTCTCGACAGGCTTTTACCAATGGCTACACCTTC
CASSPSRQAFTNGYTF
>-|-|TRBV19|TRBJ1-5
TGTGCCAGTAGCGGTAGCAATCAGCCCCAGCATTTT
CASSGSNQPQHF
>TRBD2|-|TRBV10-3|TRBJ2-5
TGTGCCATCAAAGTCGATTCACAGCGGGGATTACAAGAGACCCAGTACTTC
CAIKVDSQRGLQETQYF
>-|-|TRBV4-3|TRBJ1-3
TGCGCCAGCAGCCAGTCAAACTCTGGAAACACCATATATTTT
CASSQSNSGNTIYF
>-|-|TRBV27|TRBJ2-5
TGTGCCAGCAGTTTGATAGGGAAACGAGGGGGCCAAGAGACCCAGTACTTC
CASSLIGKRGGQETQYF
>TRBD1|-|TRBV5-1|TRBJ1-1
TGCGCCAGCAGCCCAACGACAGGGGGGAACACTGAAGCTTTCTTT
CASSPTTGGNTEAFF
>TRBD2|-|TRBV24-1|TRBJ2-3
TGTGCCACCAGTGATCCAGCGGCTAGCGGAACAGATACGCAGTATTTT
CATSDPAASGTDTQYF
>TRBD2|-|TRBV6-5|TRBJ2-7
TGTGCCAGCATGTCCAGTGCTAGCGGCCCTAAGGAGCAGTACTTC
CASMSSASGPKEQYF
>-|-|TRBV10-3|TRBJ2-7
TGTGCCATCAGTGATGGCAGGGCTTACGAGCAGTACTTC
CAISDGRAYEQYF
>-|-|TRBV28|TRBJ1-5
TGTGCCAGCAGTTTAATCGGGGGGCGGCCCCAGCATTTT
CASSLIGGRPQHF
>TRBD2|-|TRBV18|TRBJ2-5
TGTGCCAGCTCACCGGGACTAGCTGAAGAGACCCAGTACTTC
CASSPGLAEETQYF
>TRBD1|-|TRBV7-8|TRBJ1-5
TGTGCCAGCAGCTTGACAGGGAATCAGCCCCAGCATTTT
CASSLTGNQPQHF
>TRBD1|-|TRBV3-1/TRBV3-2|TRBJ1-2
TGTGCCAGCAGCCAAGAAGGGCCCGGGACAGGGGGCTATGGCTACACCTTC
CASSQEGPGTGGYGYTF
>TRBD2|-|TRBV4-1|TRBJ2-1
TGCGCCAGCAGCCAAGATAGTTCCCGCGGGAGGGATGGTGAGCAGTTCTTC
CASSQDSSRGRDGEQFF
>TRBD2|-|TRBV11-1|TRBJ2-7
TGTGCCAGCAGCTCGACTAGCGGAGTCTACGAGCAGTACTTC
CASSSTSGVYEQYF
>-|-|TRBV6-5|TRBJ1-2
TGTGCCAGCAGTTATGGTGACGCGGGCTATGGCTACACCTTC
CASSYGDAGYGYTF
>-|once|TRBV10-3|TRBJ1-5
TGTGCCATCAGTGAGTCTGGAGGCGCGGGCAATCAGCCCCAGCATTTT
CAISESGGAGNQPQHF
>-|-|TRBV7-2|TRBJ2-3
TGTGCCAGCACGGCGGGTCTAAGCACAGATACGCAGTATTTT
CASTAGLSTDTQYF
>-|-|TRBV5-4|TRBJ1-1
TGTGCCAGCAGACCACAGGGTTTGGGCACTGAAGCTTTCTTT
CASRPQGLGTEAFF
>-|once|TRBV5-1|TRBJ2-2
TGCGCCAGCAGCTTGGACCCAGGGAACACCGGGGAGCTGTTTTTT
CASSLDPGNTGELFF
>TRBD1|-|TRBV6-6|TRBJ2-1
TGTGCCAGCAGTCCCCTGGGACAGAACTTTGAGCAGTTCTTC
CASSPLGQNFEQFF
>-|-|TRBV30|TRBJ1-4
TGTGCCTGGGGAGGGGCGGGTGAAAAACTGTTTTTT
CAWGGAGEKLFF
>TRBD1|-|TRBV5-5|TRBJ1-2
TGTGCCAGCAGCGCAGGACAGGGGCCATGGTATGGCTACACCTTC
CASSAGQGPWYGYTF
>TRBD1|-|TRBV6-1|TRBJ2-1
TGTGCCAGCAGTGAAGCGCTTGGACAGGGGAGAAATGAGCAGTTCTTC
CASSEALGQGRNEQFF
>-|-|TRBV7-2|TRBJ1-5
TGTGCCAGCAGCCCAAACTGGGGGGGAGACCAGCCCCAGCATTTT
CASSPNWGGDQPQHF
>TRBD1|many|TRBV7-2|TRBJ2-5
TGTGCCAGCAGCAAGAGGTGGGACAGACAAGAGACCCAGTACTTC
CASSKRWDRQETQYF
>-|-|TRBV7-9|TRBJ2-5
TGTGCCAGCAGCTTAGATGGACTCCACCAAGAGACCCAGTACTTC
CASSLDGLHQETQYF
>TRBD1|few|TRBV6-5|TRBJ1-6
TGTGCCAGCAGCAAGGGACAGGGGGGCTCACCCCTCCACTTT
CASSKGQGGSPLHF
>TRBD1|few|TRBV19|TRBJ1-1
TGTGCCAGTAGTGTTAGACAGGGCCTGGACACTGAAGCTTTCTTT
CASSVRQGLDTEAFF
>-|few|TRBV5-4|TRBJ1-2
TGTGCCAGCAGCCTCGACACGGCTGGCTACACCTTC
CASSLDTAGYTF
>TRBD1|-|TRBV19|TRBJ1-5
TGTGCCAGTAGTATCCAGGGGGGTTTAGATCAGCCCCAGCATTTT
CASSIQGGLDQPQHF
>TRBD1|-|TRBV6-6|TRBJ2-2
TGTGCCAGCAGTTACCCAACAGGGGCAAACACCGGGGAGCTGTTTTTT
CASSYPTGANTGELFF
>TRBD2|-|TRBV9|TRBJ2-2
TGTGCCAGCACCCTAGCGGGGAGTCCGAACACCGGGGAGCTGTTTTTT
CASTLAGSPNTGELFF
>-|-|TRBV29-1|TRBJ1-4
TGCAGCGGGACAGAGAATGAAAAACTGTTTTTT
CSGTENEKLFF
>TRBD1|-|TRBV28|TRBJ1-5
TGTGCCAGCATTCTGGACAGGGGGACTCAGCCCCAGCATTTT
CASILDRGTQPQHF
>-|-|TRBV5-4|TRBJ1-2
TGTGCCAGCAGCCGAGATGACTATGGCTACACCTTC
CASSRDDYGYTF
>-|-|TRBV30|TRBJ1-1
TGTGCCTGGCTCTTAGGGCGGGTTGAAGCTTTCTTT
CAWLLGRVEAFF
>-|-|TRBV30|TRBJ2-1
TGTGCCTGGAGACTTAACAATGAGCAGTTCTTC
CAWRLNNEQFF
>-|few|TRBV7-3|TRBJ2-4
TGTGCCAGCAGCTCAGGACAATACGACATTCAGTACTTC
CASSSGQYDIQYF
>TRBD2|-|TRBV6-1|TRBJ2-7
TGTGCCAGCAGTGCCCCGGGGACTAGCGGGAGGGCCTCCTACGAGCAGTACTTC
CASSAPGTSGRASYEQYF
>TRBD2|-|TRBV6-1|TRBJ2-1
TGTGCCAGCAGTGAAAGCGTAGGGTGGGGACTAAACAATGAGCAGTTCTTC
CASSESVGWGLNNEQFF
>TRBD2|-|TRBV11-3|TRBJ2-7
TGTGCCAGCAGCTTGGGGGGACTATCATCCTACGAGCAGTACTTC
CASSLGGLSSYEQYF
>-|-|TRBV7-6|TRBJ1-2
TGTGCCAGCAGCCCCCGTCGGGGGTTTGGCTACACCTTC
CASSPRRGFGYTF
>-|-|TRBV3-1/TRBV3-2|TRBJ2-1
TGTGCCAGCAGCCTATACATGGATGAGCAGTTCTTC
CASSLYMDEQFF
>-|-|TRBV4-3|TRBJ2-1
TGCGCCAGCAGCCAAGACTATGGGGCGTGGAATGAGCAGTTCTTC
CASSQDYGAWNEQFF
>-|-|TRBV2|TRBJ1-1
TGTGCCAGCAGTGCTTTAAGAGGGCCCACTGAAGCTTTCTTT
CASSALRGPTEAFF